This T cell receptor (beta chain) originates from a study of T-cell reconstitution after alpha-beta-depleted transplantation in children. The CDR3 extends over 11 amino acids. Per the germline V gene, CDR1 is GTSNPN and CDR2 is SVGIG (reference sequence). Unique molecular identifiers tagged the TCRbeta library. From the PCR reads, TCRdb called clonotypes with MiXCR, one entry per CDR3 protein. The sample holds 500,000 to 750,000 distinct CDR3 sequences, roughly 13% seen once. Overall study findings and caveats: At day 60, the high TCRbeta diversity found in some patients originated from recipient T cells and thymic progenitors that had survived.

This clonotype was picked up a small number of times. Its antigen is unidentified. The junction and the germline gene differ at one end; a read error may be behind it. The source of this sequence is a male patient between 10 and 17 years old who had a stem cell transplant for acute myeloid leukemia, so the T cells may come from the graft donor. This chain connects TRBV30 to TRBJ1-2; D gene unclear. Sequencing was performed on PBMCs, mostly from graft donor cells, taken 360 days after TCRalphabeta/CD19-depleted stem cell transplant. The CDR3 coding sequence is TGTGCCTGGAGTGTAGGGCAGTCGTCGATCTTC. This encodes CAWSVGQSSIF.